The source of this T cell receptor (beta chain) is a study of shared clonotypes between healthy human individuals. Broader study findings: Shared clonotypes: about 5% naive CD4, roughly 4% naive CD8, under 2.5% memory CD4, under 0.5% memory CD8. Sampling involved blood alone; tissue repertoires likely differ.

This CDR3 is built from 15 residues. CDR1 MNHEY and CDR2 SMNVEV come from the germline V gene (reference sequence). V gave up 0 bases and J gave up 7 bases, with 16 bases separating them. Researchers partitioned CD4+ cells into CD45RA+ naive and CD45RA-negative memory subsets. This clone was seen many times. The antigen is unknown. Original handling: Owing to the provision of junction-only sequences devoid of quality scores by immunoSEQ, filtering differed. This table comes from immunoSEQ multiplex PCR, and its TCRdb copy is limited to in-frame clones, with some not included. The V and J calls and clone size come from that table; D and trimming were worked out from the DNA. The data contain around 940,000 clones, around three quarters of them singletons.

Sequenced sample: memory CD4+ T cells sorted from blood. Described subset: CD45RA-negative fraction. The rearrangement joins TRBV27 to TRBJ2-7; D is possibly TRBD1 or TRBD2 (6 bases each). The sequence derives from a man between 18 and 35 years old in good health. Here the CDR3 reads CASSLSDRGTGEQYF. For the CDR3, the DNA is TGTGCCAGCAGTTTATCAGATAGGGGGACTGGGGAGCAGTACTTC.